This entry describes one TCR beta chain. Antigen unknown. The repertoire was sequenced with immunoSEQ multiplex PCR; TCRdb's copy has only in-frame clones and lacks some. The sample contains over 15,000 clones, over 60% of which appear only once. The data are from a study of vaccination effects on CD4 cells after COVID-19. Study at large: The post-vaccine samples were taken, at the median, 72 days after the second dose.

Sequencing in the ViraFEST assay came after antigen-specific CD4+ T cells had been expanded with viral peptide pools, which were used to stimulate PBMC. Culture lasted 10 days before CD4+ T cell isolation. SARS-CoV-2 infection was confirmed by PCR in the person between March and December 2020. Everyone in the study got two shots of either the BNT162b2 or mRNA-1273 vaccine. V was clipped by 3 bases and J by 2 bases, with 5 bases between them. Germline V gives CDR1 MNHNS, CDR2 SASEGT. This CDR3 is built from 12 residues. Overall study findings and caveats: Spike-reactive clones in convalescents after vaccination were chiefly newly vaccine-induced. Clones of infection and vaccine origin contracted markedly late after vaccination.

The chain combines TRBV6-1 with TRBJ2-7; D is unclear. This sample comprised CD4+ T cells from PBMCs cultured with SARS-CoV-2 spike peptides, obtained after COVID-19 vaccination. The source is a human donor who had a prior SARS-CoV-2 infection. CDR3 loop: CASSDTTYEQYF. In nucleotides, the CDR3 is TGTGCCAGCAGTGACACAACCTACGAGCAGTACTTC.